The 30 T cell receptor beta chains below all came from one sample that was sequenced in a study of cytomegalovirus exposure and HLA in healthy donors. It was with 60 Vbeta and 13 Jbeta primers that the PCR ran. Assay: immunoSEQ multiplex PCR; the TCRdb copy retains only in-frame clones and omits some. The table includes over 80,000 clones, 81% detected once. The sample was PBMCs. All receptors come from a man aged 35 to 55 in good health and CMV-seropositive.

This chain joins TRBV2 and TRBJ1-3; D not resolved. There are 12 residues in the CDR3. In germline, CDR1 is SNHLY, CDR2 FYNNEI. V lost 9 bases, J lost 3 bases, and 9 bases lay in between. CDR3 nucleotides: TGTGCCAGGGCCGACTTTGGAAACACCATATATTTT. Its protein is CARADFGNTIYF.

This sequence joins TRBV6-1 and TRBJ2-7, with 7 nucleotides matching TRBD2. The germline CDR1 and CDR2 sequences are MNHNS and SASEGT. The CDR3 runs 15 residues. With 4 bases clipped from V and 0 bases from J, the junction kept 6 bases outside the gene matches. CDR3 sequence (DNA): TGTGCCAGCAGTGGGTCAGCGGGGCGCTCCTACGAGCAGTACTTC. Translation: CASSGSAGRSYEQYF.

The chain joins TRBV28 to TRBJ2-5; 10 nucleotides match TRBD2. Germline trimming cut 2 bases from V and 11 bases from J; bases unmatched to any gene: 14. This CDR3 is 16 amino acids long. Germline V gives CDR1 MDHEN, CDR2 SYDVKM. The chain's CDR3 is CASSLGGLAIPGGQYF. In nucleotides, the CDR3 is TGTGCCAGCAGTTTAGGGGGACTAGCGATCCCGGGCGGGCAGTACTTC.

V usage is TRBV19 and J usage is TRBJ2-7; TRBD2 aligns across 7 bases. The junction had 13 bases not matched to a gene; V was cut back by 6 bases and J by 2 bases. Looked up from germline, CDR1 is LNHDA and CDR2 is SQIVND (reference sequence). The CDR3 is 16 residues long. Written as DNA, the CDR3 is TGTGCCAGTAGCCCCCCTGGGCGGGGGAACACCTACGAGCAGTACTTC. Encoded protein: CASSPPGRGNTYEQYF.

This clone was seen only a few times. This chain links TRBV19 with TRBJ1-2; 8 bases agree with TRBD1. Germline V gene data show CDR1 as LNHDA and CDR2 as SQIVND (reference sequence). This CDR3 contains 15 residues. After removal of 5 bases from V and 3 bases from J, the junction contained 8 bases not matched to a gene. The CDR3 DNA is TGTGCCAGTAGTCTGTCAGGGGGCGCATACTATGGCTACACCTTC. This translates into CASSLSGGAYYGYTF.

The genes are TRBV30 and TRBJ2-7, with TRBD2 identical over 9 bases. CDR3 length: 13 residues. The V gene's germline CDR1 is GTSNPN and CDR2 SVGIG (reference sequence). Trimming cost V 7 bases and J 1 base; bases outside gene matches: 5. The chain's CDR3 is CAYRTSGSYEQYF. CDR3 bases: TGTGCCTATCGAACTAGCGGGTCCTACGAGCAGTACTTC.

The chain is built from TRBV2 and TRBJ2-2, with TRBD2 identical over 8 bases. The germline V gene encodes CDR1 SNHLY and CDR2 FYNNEI. Trimming at V came to 7 bases and at J to 4 bases, leaving 11 bases not matched to a gene. The CDR3 sequence is 16 residues long. The chain's CDR3 is CASKMNGGAGTGELFF. CDR3 sequence (DNA): TGTGCCAGCAAGATGAACGGGGGGGCCGGCACCGGGGAGCTGTTTTTT.

In this sample, this clone turned up once. The rearrangement uses TRBV30 and TRBJ1-5; 7 bases agree with TRBD1. Per germline, CDR1 GTSNPN and CDR2 SVGIG (reference sequence). CDR3 size: 15 residues. V dropped 1 base and J dropped 4; count of bases not matched to a gene: 7. The CDR3 protein is CAWSAGQTHNQPQHF. The CDR3, as DNA: TGTGCCTGGAGTGCGGGACAGACTCATAATCAGCCCCAGCATTTT.

The J gene is TRBJ2-4, the V gene TRBV14; D gene uncertain. Germline-derived CDR1 and CDR2 are SGHDN and FVKESK. CDR3 size: 12 residues. V was pared by 1 base and J by 5 bases, with 3 bases between. This chain's CDR3 is CASSQVENIQYF. DNA for the CDR3: TGTGCCAGCAGCCAAGTCGAAAACATTCAGTACTTC.

The V gene is TRBV27, the J gene TRBJ1-5; TRBD1 is a possible D gene (5 bases). The CDR3 consists of 14 residues. V gave up 7 bases and J gave up 4 bases, with 14 bases separating them. Germline V lookup: CDR1 MNHEY, CDR2 SMNVEV (reference sequence). The CDR3 DNA reads TGTGCCAGCATCTCTGACGGGGGAAATCAGCCCCAGCATTTT. It encodes CASISDGGNQPQHF.

V usage is TRBV6-5 and J usage is TRBJ2-1; 8 nucleotides agree with TRBD2. Trimming at V came to 2 bases and at J to 6 bases, leaving 6 bases not matched to a gene. Germline CDR1 and CDR2: MNHEY and SVGAGI. The CDR3 has 15 residues. Here the CDR3 DNA reads TGTGCCAGCAGTTACGCGCCGGGAGGGGGCAATGAGCAGTTCTTC. Residues: CASSYAPGGGNEQFF.

The chain carries TRBV30 and TRBJ2-2, with no clear D. Germline V gene sequence: CDR1 GTSNPN, CDR2 SVGIG (reference sequence). The CDR3 length is 14 residues. Deletions cut 0 bases from V and 6 bases from J, with 11 bases between. CDR3 region: CAWSVLSDSGELFF. CDR3 sequence (DNA): TGTGCCTGGAGTGTACTAAGCGACTCCGGGGAGCTGTTTTTT.

The CDR3 nucleotides read TGTGCCAGCAGCCAAGACAGGGGAACTTCTGCTACGCAGTATTTT. This codes for CASSQDRGTSATQYF. The J gene is TRBJ2-3, the V gene TRBV9, with 8 positions matching TRBD1. Unmatched junction bases numbered 12, after V lost 4 bases and J lost 8 bases. The CDR3 runs 15 residues. Looked up from germline, CDR1 is SGDLS and CDR2 is YYNGEE.

The J gene is TRBJ2-7, the V gene TRBV28, with D maybe TRBD1 (6 bases). The V end lost 4 bases, the J end lost 4 bases, and 11 bases lay between the germline ends. Germline V gives CDR1 MDHEN, CDR2 SYDVKM. This CDR3 is 13 amino acids long. CDR3 in DNA: TGTGCCAGCAGTTCGGGACACCTATACGAGCAGTACTTC. Translating gives CASSSGHLYEQYF.

The V call is TRBV18, the J call TRBJ1-1, with a weak D call TRBD1 (6 bases). This CDR3 comprises 14 residues. Trimming removed 6 bases from V and 0 bases from J, with 11 bases in between. Germline V gene data show CDR1 as KGHSH and CDR2 as LQKENI. CDR3 bases: TGTGCCAGCTCTCGGCAGGGGATGAACACTGAAGCTTTCTTT. Translating gives CASSRQGMNTEAFF.

V is TRBV7-6 and J is TRBJ2-5; 12 nucleotides match TRBD2. The CDR3 has 17 amino acids. V shed 5 bases and J 3 bases; nucleotides not matched to a gene: 10. In germline, CDR1 is SGHVS, CDR2 FNYEAQ. CDR3 sequence reads: CASSTVLAGGAEETQYF. The CDR3 DNA sequence: TGTGCCAGCAGCACTGTACTAGCGGGGGGAGCTGAAGAGACCCAGTACTTC.

The V gene is TRBV5-1, the J gene TRBJ2-1, with 15 bases that match TRBD2. Germline V CDR1 and CDR2: SGHRS, YFSETQ. CDR3 length: 17 amino acids. V lost 4 bases and J lost 8; bases outside the gene matches: 10. The CDR3 nucleotides are TGCGCCAGCAGCCCTAGCCCCGGGACTAGCGGGAGGTATGAGCAGTTCTTC. Translated, it gives CASSPSPGTSGRYEQFF.

V usage is TRBV15 and J usage is TRBJ2-5; 9 bases are shared with TRBD1. The ends lost 3 bases at V and 2 bases at J; junction bases unmatched: 7. The V gene's germline CDR1 is LNHNV and CDR2 YYDKDF (reference sequence). The CDR3 loop spans 16 amino acids. Here the CDR3 reads CATSSAPDRGQETQYF. As DNA, the CDR3 is TGTGCCACCAGCAGCGCCCCGGACAGGGGACAAGAGACCCAGTACTTC.

The gene calls are TRBV5-4 and TRBJ1-2, with 10 nucleotides matching TRBD1. In germline, CDR1 is SGHNT, CDR2 YYREEE (reference sequence). CDR3 length: 15 residues. The V segment lost 4 bases and the J segment 4 bases; nucleotides outside the gene matches: 7. In DNA, the CDR3 is TGTGCCAGCAGCCCGGGGACAGGGGTTTTCTATGGCTACACCTTC. Protein sequence: CASSPGTGVFYGYTF.

The V call is TRBV2, the J call TRBJ2-5, with 10 bases aligning to TRBD2. The end of the DNA is better explained by TRBJ2-7, so the J call may be wrong. CDR3 length: 14 residues. The germline V gene encodes CDR1 SNHLY and CDR2 FYNNEI. CDR3 bases: TGTGCCAGCAGTCTGACTAGCGGGTCGTACGAGCAGTACTTC. Encoded protein: CASSLTSGSYEQYF.

This chain links TRBV18 with TRBJ1-5; D is ambiguous. This CDR3 has 15 amino acids. V lost 6 bases and J lost 3, with 15 bases in between. Per germline, CDR1 KGHSH and CDR2 LQKENI. For the CDR3, the DNA is TGTGCCAGCTCCGCGGCCTCGGCGGTCAATCAGCCCCAGCATTTT. It is translated as CASSAASAVNQPQHF.

The rearrangement links TRBV14 to TRBJ2-2; 9 positions agree with TRBD1. Trimming removed 1 base from V and 11 bases from J; junction bases left unmatched: 8. Germline assignment: CDR1 SGHDN and CDR2 FVKESK. This CDR3 has 15 amino acids. CDR3 loop: CASSQVHRGPSELFF. The DNA for the CDR3 is TGTGCCAGCAGCCAAGTTCACAGGGGGCCCAGTGAGCTGTTTTTT.

The chain joins TRBV27 to TRBJ2-7; 10 positions agree with TRBD2. J lost 2 bases, V lost 3 bases, and 4 bases had no gene match. The CDR3 loop spans 15 amino acids. CDR1 is MNHEY and CDR2 is SMNVEV in the germline V gene (reference sequence). DNA for the CDR3: TGTGCCAGCAGTTTGGCTAGCGGGAGCCCCTACGAGCAGTACTTC. Its protein is CASSLASGSPYEQYF.

This chain links TRBV30 with TRBJ1-6, with TRBD1 identical over 9 bases. The V gene end was trimmed by 2 bases and the J gene end by 10 bases; junction bases not matched to a gene: 9. The CDR3 covers 15 residues. Per germline, CDR1 GTSNPN and CDR2 SVGIG (reference sequence). The CDR3 sequence: CAWSFGGQGKSPLHF. CDR3 in DNA: TGTGCCTGGAGTTTTGGGGGACAGGGTAAATCACCCCTCCACTTT.

This chain uses TRBV5-1 with TRBJ2-3, with 8 bases that match TRBD1. Germline-derived CDR1 and CDR2 are SGHRS and YFSETQ. The CDR3 length is 15 residues. J lost 6 bases, V lost 7 bases, and 13 bases had no gene match. The CDR3 loop is CASRTGQGSSDTQYF. CDR3 DNA: TGCGCCAGCCGCACTGGACAGGGTTCATCCGATACGCAGTATTTT.

The rearrangement joins TRBV19 to TRBJ1-2; 9 positions match TRBD1. There are 12 residues in the CDR3. The germline CDR1 and CDR2 sequences are LNHDA and SQIVND (reference sequence). V dropped 9 bases and J dropped 4; count of bases not matched to a gene: 3. The CDR3 sequence: CASGQGPYGYTF. Written as DNA, the CDR3 is TGTGCCAGCGGACAGGGGCCCTATGGCTACACCTTC.

This rearrangement joins TRBV5-1 to TRBJ2-5, with TRBD1 matching 7 bases. CDR3 length: 15 amino acids. With 3 bases clipped from V and 11 bases from J, the junction kept 16 bases outside the gene matches. Germline assignment: CDR1 SGHRS and CDR2 YFSETQ. CDR3 region: CASSWDPGQPWEQYF. DNA for the CDR3: TGCGCCAGCAGCTGGGACCCGGGACAGCCGTGGGAGCAGTACTTC.

The rearrangement joins TRBV9 to TRBJ1-1, with D possibly TRBD1 on 6 matching bases. The CDR3 has 14 amino acids. V lost 3 bases and J 1 base, leaving 10 bases between the germline ends. Germline V lookup: CDR1 SGDLS, CDR2 YYNGEE. Here the CDR3 reads CASSATGQNTEAFF. The CDR3 bases are TGTGCCAGCAGCGCGACAGGACAGAACACTGAAGCTTTCTTT.

The CDR3 sequence is CASSPLSRNEKLFF. CDR3 in DNA: TGTGCCAGCAGCCCTCTGAGCCGTAATGAAAAACTGTTTTTT. The J gene is TRBJ1-4, the V gene TRBV6-1; D is uncertain. Deletions cut 6 bases from V and 4 bases from J, with 12 bases between. CDR1 and CDR2 from the germline V gene are MNHNS and SASEGT. This CDR3 has 14 residues.

CDR3 bases: TGTGCCAGCAGTGGACAGGGGGCAAAAGGAAACACCATATATTTT. Translating gives CASSGQGAKGNTIYF. The rearrangement uses TRBV2 and TRBJ1-3, with TRBD1 matching 10 bases. This CDR3 region has 15 residues. V lost 4 bases to trimming and J lost 4 bases; unmatched junction nucleotides: 4. Germline lookup yields CDR1 SNHLY and CDR2 FYNNEI.